This T cell receptor beta chain was identified during a study of T cells expressing NK-cell markers. For the study at large: With respect to HCMV, most of the eight sequenced donors were seropositive, and one was seronegative.

One entry per CDR3 protein, without DNA, is what TCRdb gives after re-calling the 5' RACE reads. The table lists roughly 450,000 distinct CDR3 sequences. The origin of this receptor is a woman aged 45-65 years in good health. Input material: blood T cells: a sorted CD56 or NKG2C T cell subset, CD4+ or CD8+ T cells, or bulk PBMC T cells (not recorded which).

This chain's CDR3 is CASSLMRAQETQYF. The chain couples TRBV12-3 or TRBV12-4 to TRBJ2-5; TCRdb indicates TRBD2, and absent DNA this call remains unverified. This CDR3 contains 14 residues.